A single sample gave rise to the 30 T cell receptor beta chains below, sequenced in a study of blood T cell repertoires in COVID-19. Produced via immunoSEQ multiplex PCR; TCRdb's table is partial and in-frame only. The profile shows approximately 250,000 clones, 75% to 90% of them singletons. The sample taken for sequencing was peripheral blood. The receptor source for this set is a man aged 25 to 45 with active or convalescent COVID-19.

The sample holds a few counts of this clone. The chain links TRBV5-1 to TRBJ1-4; D is possibly TRBD1 (6 bases). Trimming shortened V by 3 bases and J by 2 bases, and 8 bases separated the two germline ends. Germline CDR1 and CDR2: SGHRS and YFSETQ. The CDR3 has 14 amino acids. The DNA of the CDR3 is TGCGCCAGCAGCTCCGGACAGACTAATGAAAAACTGTTTTTT. It encodes CASSSGQTNEKLFF.

V usage is TRBV19 and J usage is TRBJ2-1; 10 bases align to TRBD2. The CDR3 totals 16 residues. CDR1 is LNHDA, CDR2 SQIVND, per germline (reference sequence). V gave up 5 bases and J gave up 1 base; unmatched junction bases: 5. The chain's CDR3 is CASSESGGGSYNEQFF. In DNA, the CDR3 is TGTGCCAGTAGTGAAAGCGGGGGGGGGTCCTACAATGAGCAGTTCTTC.

The rearrangement uses TRBV3-1 (or the pseudogene TRBV3-2) and TRBJ1-5; TRBD1 aligns across 7 bases. Germline V CDR1 and CDR2: LGHDT, YNNKEL (reference sequence). J lost 5 bases, V lost 5 bases, and 3 bases had no gene match. There are 13 residues in the CDR3. CDR3 coding DNA: TGTGCCAGCAGCTCAGGGGGATATCAGCCCCAGCATTTT. It translates to CASSSGGYQPQHF.

This chain joins TRBV4-3 and TRBJ2-3; D is possibly TRBD2 (6 bases). Germline-derived CDR1 and CDR2 are LGHNA and YSLEER. The CDR3 extends over 15 amino acids. Trimming cost V 4 bases and J 2 bases, with 13 bases left between them. CDR3 sequence (DNA): TGCGCCAGCAGCCTCCGCGGGGCCTCCACAGATACGCAGTATTTT. Protein: CASSLRGASTDTQYF.

The gene calls are TRBV29-1 and TRBJ2-1; perhaps TRBD2 as D (7 bases). Germline V gene lookup returns CDR1 SQVTM and CDR2 ANQGSEA. The CDR3 has 15 residues. The germline V and J ends were trimmed by 5 bases and 10 bases, with 24 bases remaining between them. The CDR3: CSVSYAGAEVGEQFF. Here the CDR3 DNA reads TGCAGCGTTTCTTACGCGGGGGCGGAAGTTGGGGAGCAGTTCTTC.

The rearrangement uses TRBV20-1 and TRBJ2-3; TRBD2 agrees at 8 bases. The CDR3 consists of 18 residues. The J segment lost 6 bases and the V segment lost 3 bases, leaving 20 bases of the junction unmatched. From germline, CDR1 is DFQATT and CDR2 SNEGSKA (reference sequence). CDR3 DNA: TGCAGTGCTAGTGGTCCAGACGCGGGGGGATCCCCCAGTGATACGCAGTATTTT. It codes for CSASGPDAGGSPSDTQYF.

In this sample, this clone turned up a few times. The chain combines TRBV6-5 with TRBJ1-2; no definite D call. The V and J ends lost 2 bases and 7 bases respectively, with 8 bases between them. Germline V gene sequence: CDR1 MNHEY, CDR2 SVGAGI. This CDR3 is 12 amino acids long. CDR3 nucleotide sequence: TGTGCCAGCAGTTACGGCGGGCGTGGCTACACCTTC. Its protein is CASSYGGRGYTF.

The CDR3 nucleotides read TGTGCCAGCAGCCAAATGGTGGGCAATTACGAGCAGTACTTC. It specifies CASSQMVGNYEQYF. J is TRBJ2-7 and V is TRBV7-3; D remains ambiguous. Germline V gene data show CDR1 as SGHTA and CDR2 as FQGTGA. The CDR3 loop spans 14 amino acids. Deletions cut 5 bases from V and 4 bases from J, with 15 bases between.

The V and J genes are TRBV4-1 and TRBJ1-2, with 7 bases fitting TRBD1. The V segment lost 5 bases and the J segment 8 bases; nucleotides outside the gene matches: 17. Germline values: CDR1 MGHRA, CDR2 YSYEKL. The CDR3 is 16 residues long. CDR3 nucleotides: TGCGCCAGCAGCAACGAGCCCGGGACAGCGATCCGCGGCTACACCTTC. It yields the protein CASSNEPGTAIRGYTF.

The chain recombines TRBV19 with TRBJ1-2; 12 bases align to TRBD1. This CDR3 spans 16 amino acids. The germline V gene encodes CDR1 LNHDA and CDR2 SQIVND (reference sequence). V was pared by 6 bases and J by 4 bases, with 9 bases of the junction left unmatched. In DNA form, the CDR3 reads TGTGCCAGTAGCATTACGGGACAGGGGGCTGCCTATGGCTACACCTTC. As protein: CASSITGQGAAYGYTF.

The V call is TRBV11-2, the J call TRBJ2-7; no definite D call. Between the trimmed V and J ends, which lost 3 bases and 2 bases, there was a span of 23 bases. Germline values: CDR1 SGHAT, CDR2 FQNNGV. The length of the CDR3 is 18 residues. Here the CDR3 reads CASSFDIPIKESTYEQYF. The CDR3 DNA reads as TGTGCCAGCAGCTTCGACATTCCTATCAAAGAATCCACCTACGAGCAGTACTTC. Full variable domain (rest looked up from reference TRBV11-2 and TRBJ2-7): EAGVAQSPRYKIIEKRQSVAFWCNPISGHATLYWYQQILGQGPKLLIQFQNNGVVDDSQLPKDRFSAERLKGVDSTLKIQPAKLEDSAVYLCASSFDIPIKESTYEQYFGPGTRLTVT.

The chain recombines TRBV5-6 with TRBJ2-2, with 10 bases lining up with TRBD1. This CDR3 spans 16 amino acids. After removal of 0 bases from V and 6 bases from J, the junction contained 5 bases not matched to a gene. Germline V gene sequence: CDR1 SGHDT, CDR2 YYEEEE. CDR3 nucleotides: TGTGCCAGCAGCTTGGTCAGACAGGGGGCATCCGGGGAGCTGTTTTTT. It specifies CASSLVRQGASGELFF.

This chain connects TRBV10-2 to TRBJ1-2; 7 bases align to TRBD1. The CDR3 is 15 amino acids. Germline lookup yields CDR1 WSHSY and CDR2 SAAADI. Trimming at V came to 4 bases and at J to 8 bases, leaving 13 bases not matched to a gene. In DNA, the CDR3 is TGCGCCAGCAGTGGGGACAGTAACAGGTTTATGGGCTACACCTTC. Translation gives CASSGDSNRFMGYTF.

V gene TRBV5-6 combines with J gene TRBJ2-7, with 8 bases matching TRBD2. Looked up from germline, CDR1 is SGHDT and CDR2 is YYEEEE. The CDR3 contains 14 residues. After removal of 4 bases from V and 6 bases from J, the junction contained 9 bases not matched to a gene. Here the CDR3 reads CASSRTGGAFEQYF. CDR3 sequence (DNA): TGTGCCAGCAGCAGAACCGGGGGGGCTTTCGAGCAGTACTTC.

The count of this clone is one. CDR3 amino acids: CASSQDQQGGYNSPLHF. DNA of the CDR3: TGCGCCAGCAGCCAAGATCAGCAGGGAGGGTATAATTCACCCCTCCACTTT. The chain recombines TRBV4-1 with TRBJ1-6, with D tentatively TRBD1 (5 bases). Germline V gene lookup returns CDR1 MGHRA and CDR2 YSYEKL. Trimming removed 0 bases from V and 4 bases from J, with 13 bases in between. The CDR3 extends over 17 amino acids.

V gene TRBV7-9 combines with J gene TRBJ2-5, with TRBD2 matching over 13 bases. J lost 5 bases, V lost 6 bases, and 12 bases had no gene match. The germline CDR1 and CDR2 sequences are SEHNR and FQNEAQ (reference sequence). The CDR3 loop spans 17 amino acids. DNA of the CDR3: TGTGCCAGCAGTCGGAGAGGGACTAGCGGGGAGGGGGAGACCCAGTACTTC. Translation gives CASSRRGTSGEGETQYF.

This sequence joins TRBV7-2 and TRBJ1-1, with D possibly TRBD1 on 5 matching bases. CDR1 is SGHTA, CDR2 FQGNSA, per germline. The CDR3 spans 16 residues. Between the trimmed V and J ends, which lost 1 base and 7 bases, there was a span of 19 bases. CDR3 in DNA: TGTGCCAGCAGCTTAGGGGTAAGGCGTCGGGGGGATGAAGCTTTCTTT. It is translated as CASSLGVRRRGDEAFF.

The chain employs TRBV19 and TRBJ1-5; 7 bases are a match to TRBD1. This CDR3 has 14 residues. The V segment lost 6 bases and the J segment 3 bases; nucleotides outside the gene matches: 5. In germline, CDR1 is LNHDA, CDR2 SQIVND (reference sequence). CDR3 residues: CASSDRANNQPQHF. Here the CDR3 DNA reads TGTGCCAGTAGCGACAGGGCTAACAATCAGCCCCAGCATTTT.

This chain joins TRBV7-8 and TRBJ1-4; D is uncertain. Trimming cost V 10 bases and J 8 bases, with 20 bases left between them. Germline V lookup: CDR1 SGHVS, CDR2 FQNEAQ. CDR3 size: 14 residues. The DNA of the CDR3 is TGTGCCACCCAGACTCCCGGGTTTGGGGAAAAACTGTTTTTT. Protein: CATQTPGFGEKLFF.

The chain recombines TRBV6-5 with TRBJ2-1; tentative D call: TRBD1 (5 bases). Germline V gene lookup returns CDR1 MNHEY and CDR2 SVGAGI. This CDR3 has 12 residues. V was shortened by 6 bases and J by 7 bases, with 10 bases between the two germline ends. In DNA, the CDR3 is TGTGCCAGCAGAACAAGGGGTAATGAGCAGTTCTTC. Translating it yields CASRTRGNEQFF.

The chain carries TRBV5-1 and TRBJ2-1, with 7 bases identical to TRBD1. After removal of 5 bases from V and 8 bases from J, the junction contained 4 bases not matched to a gene. Germline-derived CDR1 and CDR2 are SGHRS and YFSETQ. The CDR3 covers 12 residues. CDR3 in amino acids: CASRTGNDEQFF. CDR3 in DNA: TGCGCCAGCAGGACAGGGAACGATGAGCAGTTCTTC.

This clone was seen just once. Other DNA sequences in the sample encode the same CDR3. The J gene is TRBJ1-4, the V gene TRBV6-5; D is possibly TRBD1 (6 bases). Deletions cut 6 bases from V and 0 bases from J, with 11 bases between. Germline V gene lookup returns CDR1 MNHEY and CDR2 SVGAGI. The CDR3 is 15 residues long. CDR3 protein: CASRGGPATNEKLFF. CDR3 DNA: TGTGCCAGCAGGGGGGGGCCCGCAACTAATGAAAAACTGTTTTTT.

This CDR3 is CASARDTTEAFF. The CDR3 bases are TGTGCCAGTGCCAGGGACACCACTGAAGCTTTCTTT. The chain links TRBV19 to TRBJ1-1, with a weak D call TRBD1 (6 bases). Trimming took 8 bases from V and 4 from J, leaving 11 bases between them. CDR1 and CDR2 (germline): LNHDA, SQIVND (reference sequence). There are 12 residues in the CDR3.

The V gene is TRBV12-3 or TRBV12-4, the J gene TRBJ2-1; D perhaps matches TRBD2 (6 bases). The CDR3 has 13 amino acids. V was cut by 7 bases and J by 5 bases, with 12 bases left in between. Written as DNA, the CDR3 is TGTGCCAGCATGGGCGGGGAGAACAATGAGCAGTTCTTC. It yields the protein CASMGGENNEQFF.

Regarding this clone: Other nucleotide sequences in the sample specify the same CDR3. The chain is built from TRBV7-9 and TRBJ1-1; D unclear. Germline-derived CDR1 and CDR2 are SEHNR and FQNEAQ (reference sequence). V lost 6 bases to trimming and J lost 4 bases, with 6 bases between them. CDR3 size: 11 residues. The CDR3: CASSPSTEAFF. CDR3 coding DNA: TGTGCCAGCAGTCCCAGCACTGAAGCTTTCTTT.

The rearrangement links TRBV11-2 to TRBJ2-2, with D possibly TRBD1 on 6 matching bases. Trimming pared 7 bases from V and 0 bases from J, leaving 15 bases between. Per the germline V gene, CDR1 is SGHAT and CDR2 is FQNNGV. CDR3 length: 16 amino acids. CDR3 residues: CASTPRGSANTGELFF. The CDR3 DNA reads as TGTGCCAGCACCCCCAGGGGATCGGCGAACACCGGGGAGCTGTTTTTT.

This clone showed up just a few times. This chain uses TRBV6-5 with TRBJ1-2, with unresolved D. The germline CDR1 and CDR2 sequences are MNHEY and SVGAGI. V was clipped by 6 bases and J by 2 bases, with 7 bases between them. The CDR3 loop spans 12 amino acids. For the CDR3, the DNA is TGTGCCAGCAGCCCCGGGAACTATGGCTACACCTTC. It yields the protein CASSPGNYGYTF.

This chain joins TRBV5-1 and TRBJ2-3; D gene ambiguous. V lost 0 bases, J lost 0 bases, and 8 bases lay in between. The CDR3 contains 15 residues. Germline V gene sequence: CDR1 SGHRS, CDR2 YFSETQ. CDR3 residues: CASSLGADSTDTQYF. The CDR3 region has the DNA TGCGCCAGCAGCTTGGGCGCTGATAGCACAGATACGCAGTATTTT.

In its sample, this clone was seen once. The chain joins TRBV10-3 to TRBJ1-1; 7 bases are a match to TRBD1. J was trimmed by 1 base and V by 6 bases; bases with no gene match: 2. CDR1 and CDR2 (germline): ENHRY, SYGVKD. The CDR3 contains 13 residues. The CDR3 region is CAIRQGPNTEAFF. The CDR3 bases are TGTGCCATCAGACAGGGGCCGAACACTGAAGCTTTCTTT.

This clone is a singleton in its sample. The rearrangement uses TRBV29-1 and TRBJ2-7, with D uncertain. The CDR3 has 13 amino acids. The germline V and J ends were trimmed by 7 bases and 5 bases, with 18 bases remaining between them. Per germline, CDR1 SQVTM and CDR2 ANQGSEA. This chain's CDR3 is CSARRFGYHEQYF. In nucleotides, the CDR3 is TGCAGCGCCCGCCGGTTCGGGTACCACGAGCAGTACTTC.